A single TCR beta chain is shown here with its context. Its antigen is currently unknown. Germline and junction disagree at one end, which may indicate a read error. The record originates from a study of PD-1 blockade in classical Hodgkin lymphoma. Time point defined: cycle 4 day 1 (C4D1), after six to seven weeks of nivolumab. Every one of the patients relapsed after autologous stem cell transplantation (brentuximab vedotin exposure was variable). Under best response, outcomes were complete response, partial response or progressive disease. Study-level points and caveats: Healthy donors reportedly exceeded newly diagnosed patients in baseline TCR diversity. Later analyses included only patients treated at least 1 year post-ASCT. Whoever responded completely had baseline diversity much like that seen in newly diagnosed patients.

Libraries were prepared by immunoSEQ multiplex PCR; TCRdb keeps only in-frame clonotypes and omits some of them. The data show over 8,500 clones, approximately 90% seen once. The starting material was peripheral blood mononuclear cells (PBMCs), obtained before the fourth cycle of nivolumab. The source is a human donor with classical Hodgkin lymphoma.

The CDR3 here is CASSLEGQSPTSAFF. The CDR3 coding sequence is TGTGCTAGCAGCTTAGAAGGGCAGAGCCCCACGTCAGCTTTCTTT. The chain carries TRBV7-7 and TRBJ1-1; no definite D call. The length of the CDR3 is 15 residues. From germline, CDR1 is SSHAT and CDR2 FNYEAQ (reference sequence).